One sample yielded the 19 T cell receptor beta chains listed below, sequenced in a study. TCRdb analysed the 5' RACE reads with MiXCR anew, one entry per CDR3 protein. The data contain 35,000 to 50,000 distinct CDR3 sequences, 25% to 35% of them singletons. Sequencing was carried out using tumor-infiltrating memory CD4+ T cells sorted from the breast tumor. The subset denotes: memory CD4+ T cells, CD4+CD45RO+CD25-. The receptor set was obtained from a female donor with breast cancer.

The CDR3 here is CASIHTTSGPEDTQYF. DNA for the CDR3: TGTGCCAGCATTCATACGACTAGCGGGCCAGAGGATACGCAGTATTTT. This chain uses TRBV6-2 or TRBV6-3 with TRBJ2-3; 10 bases are shared with TRBD2. Germline CDR1 MNHEY, CDR2 SVGEGT. The CDR3 spans 16 residues. Trimming removed 7 bases from V and 6 bases from J; junction bases left unmatched: 13.

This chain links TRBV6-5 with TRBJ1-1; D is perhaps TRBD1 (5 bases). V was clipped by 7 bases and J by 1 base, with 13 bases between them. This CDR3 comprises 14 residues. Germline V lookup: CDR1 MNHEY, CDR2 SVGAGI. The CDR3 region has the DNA TGTGCCAGCACAAAAGGGGTCGAGAACACTGAAGCTTTCTTT. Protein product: CASTKGVENTEAFF.

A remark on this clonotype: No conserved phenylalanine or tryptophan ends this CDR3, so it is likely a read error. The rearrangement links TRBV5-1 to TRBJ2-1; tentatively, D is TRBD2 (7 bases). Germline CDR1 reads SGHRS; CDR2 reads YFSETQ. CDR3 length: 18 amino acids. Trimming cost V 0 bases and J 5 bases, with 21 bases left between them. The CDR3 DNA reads TGCGCCAGCAGCTTGGAGCCAATAGGGGGGGGGCGCAACAATGAGCAGTTCCTC. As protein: CASSLEPIGGGRNNEQFL.

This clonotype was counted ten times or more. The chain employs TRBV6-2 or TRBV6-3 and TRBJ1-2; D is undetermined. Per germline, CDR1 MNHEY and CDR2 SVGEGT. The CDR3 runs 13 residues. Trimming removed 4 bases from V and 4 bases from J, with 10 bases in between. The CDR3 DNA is TGTGCCAGCAGTTCGCAACAGTTCTATGGCTACACCTTC. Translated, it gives CASSSQQFYGYTF.

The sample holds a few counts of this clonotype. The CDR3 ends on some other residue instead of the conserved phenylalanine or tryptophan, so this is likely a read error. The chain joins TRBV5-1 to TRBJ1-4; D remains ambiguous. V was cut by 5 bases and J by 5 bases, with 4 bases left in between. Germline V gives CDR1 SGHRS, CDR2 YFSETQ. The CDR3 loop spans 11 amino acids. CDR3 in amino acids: CASSQNEKLFC. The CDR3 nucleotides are TGCGCCAGCAGTCAAAATGAAAAACTGTTTTGT.

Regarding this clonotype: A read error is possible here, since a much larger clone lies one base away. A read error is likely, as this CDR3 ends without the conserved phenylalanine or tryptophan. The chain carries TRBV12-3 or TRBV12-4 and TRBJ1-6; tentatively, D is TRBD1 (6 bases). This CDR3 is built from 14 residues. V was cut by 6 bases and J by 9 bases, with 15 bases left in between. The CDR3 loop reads CASRRGGAGSPLHL. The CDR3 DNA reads TGTGCCAGCAGGAGGGGGGGCGCGGGTTCACCCCTCCACCTT.

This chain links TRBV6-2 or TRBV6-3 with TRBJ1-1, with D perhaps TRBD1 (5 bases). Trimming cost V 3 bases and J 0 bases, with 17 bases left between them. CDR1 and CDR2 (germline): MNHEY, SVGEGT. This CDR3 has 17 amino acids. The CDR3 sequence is CASSYWGLKSMNTEAFF. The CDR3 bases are TGTGCCAGCAGTTATTGGGGACTGAAGTCCATGAACACTGAAGCTTTCTTT.

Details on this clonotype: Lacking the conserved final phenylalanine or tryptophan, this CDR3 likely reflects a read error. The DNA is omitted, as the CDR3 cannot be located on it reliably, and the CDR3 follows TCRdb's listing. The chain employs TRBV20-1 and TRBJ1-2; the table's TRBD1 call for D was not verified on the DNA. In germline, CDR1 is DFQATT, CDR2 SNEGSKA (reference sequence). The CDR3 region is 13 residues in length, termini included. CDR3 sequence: CSARDYRGTGYAL.

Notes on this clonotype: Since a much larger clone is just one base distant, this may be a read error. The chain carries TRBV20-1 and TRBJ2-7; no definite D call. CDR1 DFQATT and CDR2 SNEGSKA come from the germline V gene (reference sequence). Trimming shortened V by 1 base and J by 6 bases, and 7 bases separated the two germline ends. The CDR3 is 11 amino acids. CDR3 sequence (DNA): TGCAGTGCTAGAGCAGAGTGCGAGCAGTACTTC. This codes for CSARAECEQYF.

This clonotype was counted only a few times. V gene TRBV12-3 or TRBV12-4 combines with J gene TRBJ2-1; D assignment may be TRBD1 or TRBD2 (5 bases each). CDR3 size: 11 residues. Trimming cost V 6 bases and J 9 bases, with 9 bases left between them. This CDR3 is CASREGTEQFF. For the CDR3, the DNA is TGTGCCAGCAGAGAGGGGACTGAGCAGTTCTTC.

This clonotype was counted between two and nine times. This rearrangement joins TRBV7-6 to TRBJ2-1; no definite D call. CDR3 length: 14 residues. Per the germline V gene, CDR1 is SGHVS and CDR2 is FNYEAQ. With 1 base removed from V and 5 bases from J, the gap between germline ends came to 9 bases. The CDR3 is CASSLVFLDNEQFF. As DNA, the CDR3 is TGTGCCAGCAGCTTAGTCTTCCTGGACAATGAGCAGTTCTTC.

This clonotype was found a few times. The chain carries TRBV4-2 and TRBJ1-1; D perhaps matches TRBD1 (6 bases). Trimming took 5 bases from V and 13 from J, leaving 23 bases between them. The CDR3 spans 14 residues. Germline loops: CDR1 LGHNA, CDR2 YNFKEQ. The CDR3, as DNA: TGTGCCAGCAGCTCCTCGACAAGGGGGGGTATTGTTTTCTTT. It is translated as CASSSSTRGGIVFF.

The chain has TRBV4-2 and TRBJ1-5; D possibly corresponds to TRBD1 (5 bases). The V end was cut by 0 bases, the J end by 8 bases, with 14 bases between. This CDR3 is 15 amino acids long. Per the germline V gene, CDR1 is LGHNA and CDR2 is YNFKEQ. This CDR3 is CASSQDLGAREPQHF. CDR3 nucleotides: TGTGCCAGCAGCCAAGATCTTGGGGCGAGGGAGCCCCAGCATTTT.

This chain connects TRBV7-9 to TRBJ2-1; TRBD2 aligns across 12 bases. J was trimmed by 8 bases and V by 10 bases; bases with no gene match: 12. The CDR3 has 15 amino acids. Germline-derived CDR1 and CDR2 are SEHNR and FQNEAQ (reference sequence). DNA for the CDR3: TGTGCCATCCGCCCTCCTAGCGGGGGGGCTTATGAGCAGTTCTTC. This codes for CAIRPPSGGAYEQFF. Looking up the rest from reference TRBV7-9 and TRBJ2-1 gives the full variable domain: DTGVSQNPRHKITKRGQNVTFRCDPISEHNRLYWYRQTLGQGPEFLTYFQNEAQLEKSRLLSDRFSAERPKGSFSTLEIQRTEQGDSAMYLCAIRPPSGGAYEQFFGPGTRLTVL.

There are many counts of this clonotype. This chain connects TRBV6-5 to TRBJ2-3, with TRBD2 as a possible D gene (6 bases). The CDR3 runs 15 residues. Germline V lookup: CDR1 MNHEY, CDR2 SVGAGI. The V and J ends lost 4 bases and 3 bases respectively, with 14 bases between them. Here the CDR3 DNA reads TGTGCCAGCAGTTTCGGGGGACGGGTTACAGATACGCAGTATTTT. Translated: CASSFGGRVTDTQYF.

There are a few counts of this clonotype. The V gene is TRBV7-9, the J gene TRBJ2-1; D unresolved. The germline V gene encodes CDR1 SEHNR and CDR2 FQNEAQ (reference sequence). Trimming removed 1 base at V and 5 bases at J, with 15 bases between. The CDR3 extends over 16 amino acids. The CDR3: CASSLVFPARHNEQFF. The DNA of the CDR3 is TGTGCCAGCAGCTTAGTATTTCCCGCCAGGCACAATGAGCAGTTCTTC.

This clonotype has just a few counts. The CDR3 loop is CAISDMAYGYTF. The CDR3 coding sequence is TGTGCCATCAGTGACATGGCCTATGGCTACACCTTC. The chain links TRBV10-3 to TRBJ1-2; D is unclear. The CDR3 is made up of 12 amino acids. Germline values: CDR1 ENHRY, CDR2 SYGVKD. V was clipped by 3 bases and J by 4 bases, with 6 bases between them.

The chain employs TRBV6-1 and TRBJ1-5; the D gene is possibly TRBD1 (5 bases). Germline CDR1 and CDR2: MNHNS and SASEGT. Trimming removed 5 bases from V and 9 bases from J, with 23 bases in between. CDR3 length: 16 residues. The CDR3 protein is CASSKVRAAMWRPQHF. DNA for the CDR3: TGTGCCAGCAGTAAAGTCAGGGCCGCGATGTGGCGGCCCCAGCATTTT.

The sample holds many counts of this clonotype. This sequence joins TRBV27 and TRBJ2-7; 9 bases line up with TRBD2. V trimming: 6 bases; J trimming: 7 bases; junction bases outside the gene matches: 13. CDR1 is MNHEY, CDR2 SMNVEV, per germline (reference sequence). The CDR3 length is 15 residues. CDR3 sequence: CASSPAGGGESEQYF. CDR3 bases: TGTGCCAGCAGCCCAGCGGGGGGCGGTGAGTCGGAGCAGTACTTC.